This T cell receptor beta chain was profiled in a study of blood T cell repertoires in COVID-19. Clones were read by immunoSEQ multiplex PCR, and TCRdb kept only the in-frame ones, dropping some. The data hold some 140,000 clones, with about 80% observed a single time. Per germline, CDR1 MNHEY and CDR2 SVGAGI. This CDR3 contains 11 residues. V was trimmed by 8 bases and J by 5 bases, leaving 9 bases between them. Sequenced input: peripheral blood. The sequence derives from a man between 60 and 70 years old with acute or convalescent COVID-19. This chain uses TRBV6-5 with TRBJ1-2; D is ambiguous. The CDR3 loop reads CASGQRYGYTF. CDR3 nucleotide sequence: TGTGCCAGCGGGCAGAGATATGGCTACACCTTC.